Listed below are T cell receptor beta chains from one sample, sequenced in a study of blood T cells in healthy people across ages. MiXCR, run by TCRdb on the 5' RACE reads, gives a single entry per CDR3 protein. The sample lists 550,000 to 750,000 distinct CDR3 sequences, around 21% occurring once. The sequenced material came from blood. The receptors shown here come from a man in his 70s in good health. CDR3s include the opening cysteine and the closing phenylalanine or tryptophan. The D gene is left open where the match is weak. The size entry is marked missing in some rows and otherwise reads once, few, many or a size class.

CASSSLGGQETQYF | TGTGCCAGCAGTTCCCTTGGGGGGCAAGAGACCCAGTACTTC | - | - | 14 | TRBJ2-5 | TRBV11-2
CASSSSGNANTEAFF | TGTGCCAGCAGTTCCTCAGGGAACGCGAACACTGAAGCTTTCTTT | - | once | 15 | TRBJ1-1 | TRBV6-6
CSARSEQGVQETQYF | TGCAGTGCTAGATCCGAACAGGGGGTCCAAGAGACCCAGTACTTC | TRBD1 | few | 15 | TRBJ2-5 | TRBV20-1
CASSLTGQIGEQYF | TGTGCCAGTAGCCTTACGGGACAAATCGGGGAGCAGTACTTC | - | - | 14 | TRBJ2-5 | TRBV19
CSARGRQGAPYEQYF | TGCAGTGCTAGAGGTCGGCAGGGTGCCCCCTACGAGCAGTACTTC | - | few | 15 | TRBJ2-7 | TRBV20-1
CSARENSGRGVEQFF | TGCAGTGCTAGAGAAAATAGCGGGAGGGGGGTTGAGCAGTTCTTC | TRBD2 | few | 15 | TRBJ2-1 | TRBV20-1
CASSLDARGQSEQFF | TGTGCCAGCAGCTTGGACGCCAGGGGGCAAAGCGAGCAGTTCTTC | TRBD1 | - | 15 | TRBJ2-1 | TRBV5-5
CASSVIQGNHNEQFF | TGTGCCAGCAGTGTCATCCAGGGTAACCACAATGAGCAGTTCTTC | - | few | 15 | TRBJ2-1 | TRBV27
CAISSEASGKETQYF | TGTGCCATCAGCTCCGAGGCTAGCGGGAAGGAGACCCAGTACTTC | TRBD2 | many | 15 | TRBJ2-5 | TRBV10-3
CASSDNGYGETQYF | TGTGCCAGCAGTGACAACGGGTATGGAGAGACCCAGTACTTC | - | - | 14 | TRBJ2-5 | TRBV27
CASSNRLQGAGGELFF | TGTGCCAGCAGTAACCGACTACAGGGGGCCGGCGGGGAGCTGTTTTTT | TRBD1 | - | 16 | TRBJ2-2 | TRBV6-5
CASSPTGERGETQYF | TGCGCCAGCAGCCCTACAGGGGAAAGGGGTGAGACCCAGTACTTC | TRBD1 | - | 15 | TRBJ2-5 | TRBV5-1
CASSPQLAGGSYEQYF | TGTGCCAGCAGCCCGCAGCTAGCGGGAGGCTCCTACGAGCAGTACTTC | TRBD2 | many | 16 | TRBJ2-7 | TRBV12-3/TRBV12-4
CASSLLRASGKYSNIQYF | TGTGCCAGCAGCCTCCTCAGGGCTAGCGGGAAGTACTCAAACATTCAGTACTTC | TRBD2 | - | 18 | TRBJ2-4 | TRBV11-2
CSASSRVPGELFF | TGCAGTGCTAGCTCCAGGGTGCCCGGGGAGCTGTTTTTT | - | few | 13 | TRBJ2-2 | TRBV20-1
CASSPGTSGRMHEQYF | TGCGCCAGCAGCCCAGGGACTAGCGGGAGGATGCACGAGCAGTACTTC | TRBD2 | - | 16 | TRBJ2-7 | TRBV5-1
CASSQGGQAYEQYF | TGTGCCAGCAGCCAAGGGGGGCAGGCTTACGAGCAGTACTTC | - | many | 14 | TRBJ2-7 | TRBV3-1
CSASPYRVNQPQHF | TGCAGTGCTAGCCCCTACAGGGTTAATCAGCCCCAGCATTTT | - | - | 14 | TRBJ1-5 | TRBV20-1
CASSDRGHGTQYF | TGTGCCAGCAGTGACAGGGGGCATGGGACCCAGTACTTC | TRBD1 | - | 13 | TRBJ2-5 | TRBV6-2/TRBV6-3
CASSLGDGGDYSNQPQHF | TGTGCCAGCAGCTTAGGCGACGGGGGGGACTATAGCAATCAGCCCCAGCATTTT | - | - | 18 | TRBJ1-5 | TRBV7-2
CASSEALRAVVYEQYF | TGTGCCAGCAGTGAAGCGCTTCGGGCCGTCGTCTACGAGCAGTACTTC | - | few | 16 | TRBJ2-7 | TRBV2
CASSYSASGADTQYF | TGTGCCAGCAGTTACTCCGCTAGCGGGGCAGATACGCAGTATTTT | TRBD2 | many | 15 | TRBJ2-3 | TRBV6-6
CASSLAAGATDTQYF | TGCGCCAGCAGCTTGGCCGCGGGAGCCACAGATACGCAGTATTTT | TRBD2 | - | 15 | TRBJ2-3 | TRBV5-1
CASRKSGTEAYEQYF | TGTGCCAGCAGAAAATCCGGGACAGAGGCCTACGAGCAGTATTTC | TRBD1 | few | 15 | TRBJ2-7 | TRBV28
CASSMSDSESEQYF | TGTGCCAGCAGTATGAGCGATTCTGAGTCCGAGCAGTACTTC | - | few | 14 | TRBJ2-7 | TRBV12-3/TRBV12-4
CASSTTGLPSTDTQYF | TGCGCCAGCAGCACAACCGGACTACCAAGCACAGATACGCAGTATTTT | - | - | 16 | TRBJ2-3 | TRBV5-1
CVSSLSAGGVYEQYF | TGCGTCAGCAGCTTGAGCGCAGGGGGGGTATACGAGCAGTACTTC | - | - | 15 | TRBJ2-7 | TRBV5-1
CASSRTSGREQYF | TGTGCCAGCAGCCGGACTAGCGGGAGGGAGCAGTACTTC | TRBD2 | many | 13 | TRBJ2-7 | TRBV28
CSATRLARETDTQYF | TGCAGTGCAACCCGACTAGCGAGAGAAACAGATACGCAGTATTTT | TRBD2 | few | 15 | TRBJ2-3 | TRBV20-1
CASSLRIGGQETQYF | TGTGCCAGCAGCTTAAGAATAGGTGGGCAAGAGACCCAGTACTTC | - | - | 15 | TRBJ2-5 | TRBV7-2
CASSILAGGLDTQYF | TGCGCCAGCAGCATACTAGCGGGAGGTTTAGATACGCAGTATTTT | TRBD2 | few | 15 | TRBJ2-3 | TRBV4-3
CASSLDGSGSYNEQFF | TGCGCCAGCAGCTTGGATGGTAGCGGGAGCTACAATGAGCAGTTCTTC | TRBD2 | - | 16 | TRBJ2-1 | TRBV5-1
CASSAGADETQYF | TGTGCCAGCAGCGCTGGAGCAGACGAGACCCAGTACTTC | - | - | 13 | TRBJ2-5 | TRBV9
CATRVGGSTDTQYF | TGTGCCACCAGGGTTGGGGGGAGCACAGATACGCAGTATTTT | - | few | 14 | TRBJ2-3 | TRBV15
CATSSVHRVSEAFF | TGTGCCACCAGCAGCGTCCACAGGGTATCTGAAGCTTTCTTT | - | - | 14 | TRBJ1-1 | TRBV15
CSVEGSVAYNEQFF | TGCAGCGTTGAGGGTAGCGTAGCCTACAATGAGCAGTTCTTC | - | - | 14 | TRBJ2-1 | TRBV29-1
CASSLGGQPYNSPLHF | TGCGCCAGCAGCTTGGGTGGACAGCCCTATAATTCACCCCTCCACTTT | - | - | 16 | TRBJ1-6 | TRBV5-1
CASSSGGLGLDTQYF | TGTGCCAGCAGCTCAGGGGGACTAGGCTTAGATACGCAGTATTTT | - | - | 15 | TRBJ2-3 | TRBV12-3/TRBV12-4
CASSLASSGVYEQYF | TGTGCCAGCAGTTTAGCGTCTAGCGGTGTCTACGAGCAGTACTTC | TRBD2 | - | 15 | TRBJ2-7 | TRBV27
CASSQVTTSSGANVLTF | TGTGCCAGCAGCCAAGTAACTACAAGCTCTGGGGCCAACGTCCTGACTTTC | - | - | 17 | TRBJ2-6 | TRBV3-1
CASRLTGVNSPLHF | TGTGCCAGCAGACTGACAGGGGTCAATTCACCCCTCCACTTT | TRBD1 | - | 14 | TRBJ1-6 | TRBV28